This T cell receptor (beta chain) is from a study of blood T cell repertoires in COVID-19. Whole-study context: The origin of the acute and convalescent COVID-19 samples was the United States, Italy and Spain. The cDNA or gDNA used as material had been derived from T cells, B-cell-depleted T cells, or PBMCs.

Methods used by the authors: Amplification of reference gene primers was used by the study to estimate nucleated cell counts. TCRdb keeps only in-frame clones here, not all; method: immunoSEQ multiplex PCR. The D gene and trimming were derived from the DNA, and the V and J assignments and clone size from that table. Seen here are 250,000 or so clones, roughly 89% observed once, and the top ten hold about 4.6%. With V trimmed by 3 bases and J by 5 bases, 6 bases remained unmatched. Germline V gene lookup returns CDR1 KGHDR and CDR2 SFDVKD. This CDR3 spans 15 amino acids. The sequenced sample consisted of peripheral blood. This sequence was found in a woman aged 40 to 50 who had recovered from COVID-19. The chain is built from TRBV24-1 and TRBJ2-5, with 9 bases aligning to TRBD2. CDR3 sequence: CATSDGWAGGETQYF. The CDR3 DNA is TGTGCCACCAGTGATGGTTGGGCGGGGGGGGAGACCCAGTACTTC.